The 24 T cell receptor beta chains below come from one sample, sequenced in a study of T cells after yellow fever vaccination. TCRdb analysed the 5' RACE reads with MiXCR anew, one entry per CDR3 protein. The data show roughly 350,000 distinct CDR3 sequences, with roughly 3.9% seen just once and approximately 25% held by the top ten. The sequenced sample was PBMCs, obtained 5 days after the yellow fever booster vaccination. These receptors originate from a man between 18 and 29 years old who received the YFV17D yellow fever vaccine.

The V gene is TRBV6-5, the J gene TRBJ2-1, with 7 bases fitting TRBD2. Germline V CDR1 and CDR2: MNHEY, SVGAGI. Trimming cost V 6 bases and J 0 bases; bases outside gene matches: 5. The CDR3 spans 15 residues. As DNA, the CDR3 is TGTGCCAGCAGCGGCTGGGGGGGCTCCTACAATGAGCAGTTCTTC. It specifies CASSGWGGSYNEQFF.

This clonotype turned up a few times. The chain uses TRBV5-1 and TRBJ1-6; TRBD1 is a possible D gene (6 bases). The length of the CDR3 is 15 residues. Germline V gives CDR1 SGHRS, CDR2 YFSETQ. V was cut by 0 bases and J by 9 bases, with 13 bases left in between. Written as DNA, the CDR3 is TGCGCCAGCAGCTTGGGAGGGGGGACCGGTTCACCCCTCCACTTT. It yields the protein CASSLGGGTGSPLHF. Drawing the rest from reference TRBV5-1 and TRBJ1-6, the complete variable domain is KAGVTQTPRYLIKTRGQQVTLSCSPISGHRSVSWYQQTPGQGLQFLFEYFSETQRNKGNFPGRFSGRQFSNSRSEMNVSTLELGDSALYLCASSLGGGTGSPLHFGNGTRLTVT.

In its sample, this clonotype was seen a few times. This rearrangement joins TRBV23-1 to TRBJ2-7; D not certain. TRBV23-1 is recorded as an ORF, its role being uncertain. Trimming removed 5 bases from V and 0 bases from J, with 11 bases in between. The CDR3 length is 14 residues. CDR3: CASSFSRASYEQYV. As DNA, the CDR3 is TGCGCCAGCAGTTTCTCCCGGGCCTCCTACGAGCAGTACGTC.

This clonotype occurred a few times. This sequence joins TRBV7-6 and TRBJ2-1; 10 bases are a match to TRBD2. Germline loops: CDR1 SGHVS, CDR2 FNYEAQ. The V and J ends lost 3 bases and 3 bases, in that order; junction bases with no gene match: 2. The CDR3 is 15 amino acids. The CDR3 here is CASSFSGGYYNEQFF. The DNA of the CDR3 is TGTGCCAGCAGCTTTAGCGGGGGGTACTACAATGAGCAGTTCTTC.

The chain combines TRBV19 with TRBJ2-3, with TRBD1 matching over 8 bases. The CDR3 is 14 amino acids. After removal of 3 bases from V and 3 bases from J, the junction contained 2 bases not matched to a gene. Germline lookup yields CDR1 LNHDA and CDR2 SQIVND (reference sequence). This CDR3 is CASSMNRGTDTQYF. Here the CDR3 DNA reads TGTGCCAGTAGTATGAACAGGGGGACAGATACGCAGTATTTT.

V gene TRBV18 combines with J gene TRBJ2-1; TRBD1 agrees at 9 bases. The germline CDR1 and CDR2 sequences are KGHSH and LQKENI. The CDR3 sequence is 15 residues long. After removal of 6 bases from V and 0 bases from J, the junction contained 3 bases not matched to a gene. This CDR3 reads CASSRQGDSYNEQFF. The CDR3 DNA reads as TGTGCCAGCTCGCGACAGGGGGACTCCTACAATGAGCAGTTCTTC.

The chain recombines TRBV24-1 with TRBJ1-5; D unclear. Germline CDR1 and CDR2: KGHDR and SFDVKD. V shed 9 bases and J shed 4 bases, with 15 bases lying between them. CDR3 length: 14 residues. As DNA, the CDR3 is TGTGCCACCTGTTATCGCCTGGGTAATCAGCCCCAGCATTTT. Its translation is CATCYRLGNQPQHF.

This clonotype appeared a few times. The chain is built from TRBV28 and TRBJ1-1, with TRBD1 as a possible D gene (5 bases). Trimming pared 6 bases from V and 1 base from J, leaving 12 bases between. CDR3 length: 14 residues. The V gene's germline CDR1 is MDHEN and CDR2 SYDVKM. CDR3 sequence reads: CASRPTGGNTEAFF. The CDR3 DNA is TGTGCCAGCAGGCCTACCGGGGGGAACACTGAAGCTTTCTTT.

The J gene is TRBJ2-5, the V gene TRBV7-9, with unresolved D. Per the germline V gene, CDR1 is SEHNR and CDR2 is FQNEAQ (reference sequence). The CDR3 is made up of 14 amino acids. Trimming left V 1 base short and J 2 bases short, with 8 bases between. CDR3 nucleotide sequence: TGTGCCAGCAGCTTAGGGTTCCCTCAAGAGACCCAGTACTTC. Amino acid sequence: CASSLGFPQETQYF.

The V gene is TRBV2, the J gene TRBJ1-1; D is undetermined. Trimming removed 8 bases at V and 0 bases at J, with 4 bases between. The V gene's germline CDR1 is SNHLY and CDR2 FYNNEI. The CDR3 length is 11 residues. In nucleotides, the CDR3 is TGTGCCAGCGAGTTGAACACTGAAGCTTTCTTT. It specifies CASELNTEAFF.

The rearrangement uses TRBV12-3 or TRBV12-4 and TRBJ1-1; 8 nucleotides match TRBD1. This CDR3 is built from 14 residues. Trimming at V came to 6 bases and at J to 0 bases, leaving 3 bases not matched to a gene. CDR3 nucleotide sequence: TGTGCCAGCAGACCGGGACAGGTGAACACTGAAGCTTTCTTT. Protein sequence: CASRPGQVNTEAFF.

The V and J genes are TRBV11-2 and TRBJ2-3; 13 nucleotides line up with TRBD2. This CDR3 is 15 amino acids long. CDR1 and CDR2 from the germline V gene are SGHAT and FQNNGV. The junction had 5 bases not matched to a gene; V was cut back by 4 bases and J by 7 bases. CDR3 in DNA: TGTGCCAGCAGCTATACTAGCGGGGGGGGGAATACGCAGTATTTT. It yields the protein CASSYTSGGGNTQYF.

The rearrangement links TRBV4-1 to TRBJ1-6; D is possibly TRBD1 (5 bases). The CDR3 length is 17 residues. V was shortened by 0 bases and J by 6 bases, with 15 bases between the two germline ends. Germline lookup yields CDR1 MGHRA and CDR2 YSYEKL. The CDR3 region is CASSQDQGRRVNSPLHF. CDR3 DNA: TGCGCCAGCAGCCAAGATCAGGGACGGAGAGTTAATTCACCCCTCCACTTT.

J is TRBJ2-5 and V is TRBV29-1; D not resolved. Germline CDR1 SQVTM, CDR2 ANQGSEA. Between the trimmed V and J ends, which lost 3 bases and 5 bases, there was a span of 13 bases. The CDR3 consists of 13 residues. The CDR3 DNA reads TGCAGCGTTGATGCTATGGGTGGCGAGACCCAGTACTTC. Protein product: CSVDAMGGETQYF.

J is TRBJ2-7 and V is TRBV20-1, with a weak D call TRBD2 (5 bases). CDR1 and CDR2 (germline): DFQATT, SNEGSKA (reference sequence). This CDR3 is built from 13 residues. Trimming left V 4 bases short and J 0 bases short, with 10 bases between. The CDR3 bases are TGCAGTGCTAAGACGAGGGCCTCCTACGAGCAGTACGTC. Translation gives CSAKTRASYEQYV.

This clonotype occurred a few times. The chain employs TRBV12-3 or TRBV12-4 and TRBJ1-5; tentatively, D is TRBD1 (5 bases). The CDR3 contains 15 residues. V lost 6 bases and J 7 bases, leaving 19 bases between the germline ends. CDR3 nucleotide sequence: TGTGCCAGCAGCCGCTCGGCAGGGATAGGCCAGCCCCAGCATTTT. Amino acids: CASSRSAGIGQPQHF.

In this sample, this clonotype turned up a few times. This chain connects TRBV4-2 to TRBJ2-7; TRBD1 agrees at 9 bases. CDR1 is LGHNA, CDR2 YNFKEQ, per germline. This CDR3 has 15 amino acids. J was trimmed by 3 bases and V by 3 bases; bases with no gene match: 6. CDR3 residues: CASSQPGQGVYEQYF. The CDR3 region has the DNA TGTGCCAGCAGCCAGCCGGGACAGGGTGTCTACGAGCAGTACTTC.

This clonotype has at least ten counts. The J gene is TRBJ1-1, the V gene TRBV4-2; D remains ambiguous. V was pared by 4 bases and J by 8 bases, with 14 bases between. CDR3 size: 13 residues. The germline CDR1 and CDR2 sequences are LGHNA and YNFKEQ. CDR3 DNA: TGTGCCAGCAGCCGGGGAAGACGGCGAGAAGCTTTCTTT. Translating gives CASSRGRRREAFF.

In its sample, this clonotype was seen a few times. The J gene is TRBJ2-3, the V gene TRBV14; D remains unclear. The CDR3 loop spans 13 amino acids. The V gene lost 2 bases and the J gene lost 5 bases, with 8 bases spanning the gap. CDR1 is SGHDN and CDR2 is FVKESK in the germline V gene. The CDR3 coding sequence is TGTGCCAGCAGCCAAAATCGTGGAGATACGCAGTATTTT. It translates to CASSQNRGDTQYF.

This clonotype was seen only a few times. This chain connects TRBV7-2 to TRBJ1-1, with D uncertain. The CDR3 is 12 amino acids. Looked up from germline, CDR1 is SGHTA and CDR2 is FQGNSA. V dropped 2 bases and J dropped 9 bases, with 10 bases sitting between them. Here the CDR3 reads CASSLSGRKAFF. CDR3 nucleotides: TGTGCCAGCAGCTTATCCGGACGCAAAGCTTTCTTT.

This clonotype showed up just a few times. The J gene is TRBJ1-2, the V gene TRBV3-1; no clear D. The germline CDR1 and CDR2 sequences are LGHDT and YNNKEL (reference sequence). Trimming took off 4 bases at V and 0 bases at J, with 12 bases between the two ends. The CDR3 covers 15 residues. The CDR3 DNA is TGTGCCAGCAGCCGCGCGACGGAACCTAACTATGGCTACACCTTC. It translates to CASSRATEPNYGYTF.

The chain carries TRBV5-4 and TRBJ2-3, with TRBD2 identical over 12 bases. The CDR3 length is 17 residues. CDR1 is SGHNT, CDR2 YYREEE, per germline (reference sequence). V dropped 3 bases and J dropped 5; count of bases not matched to a gene: 10. The CDR3 bases are TGTGCCAGCAGCTATCTAGCGGGGGGGCGAGTGGGAGATACGCAGTATTTT. It yields the protein CASSYLAGGRVGDTQYF.

The chain links TRBV4-3 to TRBJ2-3; TRBD1 matches 8 bases. The junction had 9 bases not matched to a gene; V was cut back by 3 bases and J by 4 bases. Germline lookup yields CDR1 LGHNA and CDR2 YSLEER. The CDR3 totals 16 residues. CDR3 protein: CASSHMKAGGPDTQYF. The CDR3 region has the DNA TGCGCCAGCAGCCACATGAAGGCAGGGGGCCCAGATACGCAGTATTTT.

V usage is TRBV7-2 and J usage is TRBJ2-7; the D is unclear. The CDR3 runs to 12 residues. V gave up 0 bases and J gave up 6 bases, with 6 bases separating them. The V gene's germline CDR1 is SGHTA and CDR2 FQGNSA. In DNA, the CDR3 is TGTGCCAGCAGCTTAGCAGGGCTCGAGCAGTACGTC. Amino acid sequence: CASSLAGLEQYV.